These T cell receptor beta chains were read from a single sample in a study of blood T cells in healthy people across ages. TCRdb re-analysed the 5' RACE reads in MiXCR, keeping a single row per CDR3 protein. The repertoire holds hundreds of thousands of distinct CDR3 sequences, around 25% seen once, with 8% to 10% in the top ten. Another study also made use of these data, one on T cells of mothers and their children.

Material for sequencing was blood. The source is a boy under 18 in good health. Each CDR3 is given with its conserved first and last residue. D genes are given only for firm matches. Size is stated for part of the rows, as once, few or many counts, or as a class when the clone is expanded.

clone_size: .; j_call: TRBJ2-5; v_call: TRBV3-1; d_call: .; cdr3_aa: CASSQVWAQETQYF; cdr3_nt: TGTGCCAGCAGCCAAGTCTGGGCCCAAGAGACCCAGTACTTC
clone_size: .; j_call: TRBJ2-7; v_call: TRBV9; d_call: TRBD1; cdr3_aa: CASSAGQGISYEQYF; cdr3_nt: TGTGCCAGCAGCGCTGGACAGGGGATTTCCTACGAGCAGTACTTC
clone_size: .; j_call: TRBJ2-6; v_call: TRBV7-9; d_call: TRBD1; cdr3_aa: CAGSTRTGPGANVLTF; cdr3_nt: TGTGCCGGCAGCACCCGGACAGGCCCCGGGGCCAACGTCCTGACTTTC
clone_size: .; j_call: TRBJ2-1; v_call: TRBV6-2/TRBV6-3; d_call: TRBD2; cdr3_aa: CASSTTSGWSYNEQFF; cdr3_nt: TGTGCCAGCAGTACGACTAGCGGATGGTCCTACAATGAGCAGTTCTTC
clone_size: .; j_call: TRBJ2-3; v_call: TRBV13; d_call: TRBD2; cdr3_aa: CASSLRTSGDTDTQYF; cdr3_nt: TGTGCCAGCAGCTTACGGACTAGCGGGGACACAGATACGCAGTATTTT
clone_size: .; j_call: TRBJ2-3; v_call: TRBV7-3; d_call: TRBD2; cdr3_aa: CASSQRLAGVDTQYF; cdr3_nt: TGTGCCAGCAGTCAAAGGCTAGCGGGAGTGGATACGCAGTATTTT
clone_size: few; j_call: TRBJ2-7; v_call: TRBV4-3; d_call: .; cdr3_aa: CASSQERRDEQYF; cdr3_nt: TGCGCCAGCAGCCAAGAACGCAGGGACGAGCAGTACTTC
clone_size: few; j_call: TRBJ2-1; v_call: TRBV7-3; d_call: TRBD2; cdr3_aa: CASSLMGGLAGEYAYNEQFF; cdr3_nt: TGTGCCAGCAGCTTAATGGGGGGCCTAGCGGGAGAGTACGCCTACAATGAGCAGTTCTTC
clone_size: .; j_call: TRBJ1-1; v_call: TRBV15; d_call: TRBD1; cdr3_aa: CATSRDRDSLNTEAFF; cdr3_nt: TGTGCCACCAGCAGAGATAGGGACAGCTTGAACACTGAGGCTTTCTTT
clone_size: .; j_call: TRBJ2-4; v_call: TRBV28; d_call: .; cdr3_aa: CASRGGGNIQYF; cdr3_nt: TGTGCCAGCAGGGGGGGTGGAAACATTCAGTACTTC